A few counts support the clone carrying this TCR beta chain. Its target is unknown. Germline values: CDR1 MNHEY, CDR2 SMNVEV (reference sequence). V lost 8 bases to trimming and J lost 3 bases, with 9 bases between them. There are 12 residues in the CDR3. TCRdb used MiXCR to reprocess the 5' RACE reads, holding one entry per CDR3 protein. The data hold about 44,000 distinct CDR3 sequences, with roughly 13% observed a single time. These data are taken from a study of spatial heterogeneity in lung cancer. Study conclusions and caveats: The study found ubiquitous expanded tumor TCRs in blood more at resection than follow-up.

As for time point: sample taken at primary tumor resection. V is TRBV27 and J is TRBJ2-3; perhaps TRBD2 as D (5 bases). This TCR was sampled from a male donor with early-stage non-small cell lung cancer. Sample: PBMCs, taken at surgery. The CDR3 here is CASGLKTDTQYF. The CDR3 DNA reads as TGTGCCAGCGGACTTAAGACAGATACGCAGTATTTT.